Listed here are 16 T cell receptor beta chains from one sample, sequenced in a study of cytomegalovirus exposure and HLA in healthy donors. 60 Vbeta and 13 Jbeta primers were used in PCR. Assay used: immunoSEQ multiplex PCR; TCRdb lists only in-frame clones, some missing. The table lists 180,000 or so clones, around 77% of them singletons. Input material: PBMCs. The receptor source for this set is a woman aged 25 to 39 in good health and CMV-seronegative.

J is TRBJ2-5 and V is TRBV7-6; TRBD2 aligns across 16 bases. V shed 2 bases and J 1 base; nucleotides not matched to a gene: 4. The germline gives CDR1 SGHVS, CDR2 FNYEAQ. This CDR3 is 18 amino acids long. The CDR3 loop is CASSLSGTSGGGQETQYF. The CDR3 nucleotides read TGTGCCAGCAGCTTATCCGGGACTAGCGGGGGGGGCCAAGAGACCCAGTACTTC.

The gene calls are TRBV30 and TRBJ2-3; D might be TRBD1 (6 bases). Trimming stripped 6 bases from V and 6 bases from J, with 13 bases between. The CDR3 loop spans 12 amino acids. Germline CDR1 is GTSNPN and CDR2 is SVGIG (reference sequence). The chain's CDR3 is CACPSQGDTQYF. The CDR3 DNA follows: TGTGCCTGCCCGAGTCAGGGGGATACGCAGTATTTT.

The CDR3 coding sequence is TGTGCCATCAGTCCCCAAGCGGCGGGCAATGAGCAGTTCTTC. This codes for CAISPQAAGNEQFF. The V and J genes are TRBV10-3 and TRBJ2-1; TRBD2 might be the D (5 bases). CDR3 length: 14 amino acids. The germline V gene encodes CDR1 ENHRY and CDR2 SYGVKD. V lost 5 bases to trimming and J lost 6 bases, with 14 bases between them.

The CDR3 nucleotides read TGTGCCAGCAGCTTAGAAGGGACTAGGAGGGAGACCCAGTACTTC. This encodes CASSLEGTRRETQYF. V gene TRBV13 combines with J gene TRBJ2-5; 8 nucleotides match TRBD2. The CDR3 runs 15 residues. CDR1 is PRHDT and CDR2 is FYEKMQ in the germline V gene (reference sequence). With 1 base clipped from V and 5 bases from J, the junction kept 6 bases outside the gene matches.

The chain has TRBV2 and TRBJ1-4; no definite D call. The CDR3 is made up of 12 amino acids. Germline CDR1 is SNHLY and CDR2 is FYNNEI. V dropped 2 bases and J dropped 7 bases, with 5 bases sitting between them. In nucleotides, the CDR3 is TGTGCCAGCAGTGAACTGAGTGAAAAACTGTTTTTT. Translating gives CASSELSEKLFF.

V gene TRBV11-2 combines with J gene TRBJ1-2, with D unclear. Germline lookup yields CDR1 SGHAT and CDR2 FQNNGV. The V gene lost 0 bases and the J gene lost 7 bases, with 12 bases spanning the gap. The CDR3 sequence is 14 residues long. The CDR3 DNA reads TGTGCCAGCAGCTTAGATCTACGGGAGTCTGGCTACACCTTC. Residues: CASSLDLRESGYTF. The complete variable domain, with remaining parts taken from reference TRBV11-2 and TRBJ1-2, reads EAGVAQSPRYKIIEKRQSVAFWCNPISGHATLYWYQQILGQGPKLLIQFQNNGVVDDSQLPKDRFSAERLKGVDSTLKIQPAKLEDSAVYLCASSLDLRESGYTFGSGTRLTVV.

The chain combines TRBV9 with TRBJ2-7; the match to TRBD1 covers 9 bases. With V trimmed by 4 bases and J by 5 bases, 10 bases remained unmatched. Germline V CDR1 and CDR2: SGDLS, YYNGEE. The CDR3 loop spans 15 amino acids. The DNA for the CDR3 is TGTGCCAGCAGCCCCGCCGGGACAGGGACAAACGAGCAGTACTTC. The encoded protein is CASSPAGTGTNEQYF. The full variable domain, its missing parts supplied by reference TRBV9 and TRBJ2-7, is DSGVTQTPKHLITATGQRVTLRCSPRSGDLSVYWYQQSLDQGLQFLIQYYNGEERAKGNILERFSAQQFPDLHSELNLSSLELGDSALYFCASSPAGTGTNEQYFGPGTRLTVT.

The chain carries TRBV2 and TRBJ2-4, with 8 nucleotides matching TRBD2. CDR1 and CDR2 (germline): SNHLY, FYNNEI. The CDR3 covers 14 residues. V dropped 4 bases and J dropped 12; count of bases not matched to a gene: 11. The DNA of the CDR3 is TGTGCCAGCAGTGCGCGAGTTAGCGGGGACGCTCAGTACTTC. Amino acids: CASSARVSGDAQYF.

The CDR3 bases are TGTGCCAGCAGTGAAGGACAGGGGCCGAATCAGCCCCAGCATTTT. Translation gives CASSEGQGPNQPQHF. The J gene is TRBJ1-5, the V gene TRBV6-1; the match to TRBD1 covers 8 bases. Germline CDR1 MNHNS, CDR2 SASEGT. This CDR3 has 15 residues. Unmatched junction bases numbered 3, after V lost 1 base and J lost 4 bases.

The J gene is TRBJ2-3, the V gene TRBV6-5; a possible D gene is TRBD2 (7 bases). CDR3 length: 15 amino acids. V lost 8 bases, J lost 5 bases, and 20 bases lay in between. Germline lookup yields CDR1 MNHEY and CDR2 SVGAGI. The CDR3 DNA reads TGTGCCAGCGGACGAATCCGGGGGGCTGAAGATACGCAGTATTTT. This codes for CASGRIRGAEDTQYF.

The chain has TRBV11-2 and TRBJ1-1; D is uncertain. CDR1 and CDR2 from the germline V gene are SGHAT and FQNNGV. This CDR3 spans 13 amino acids. Trimming stripped 5 bases from V and 2 bases from J, with 9 bases between. CDR3: CASSTSLNTEAFF. CDR3 coding DNA: TGTGCCAGCAGCACTAGCCTCAACACTGAAGCTTTCTTT.

This clone showed up just a few times. The rearrangement links TRBV6-1 to TRBJ2-2, with D possibly matching TRBD2 (7 bases). This CDR3 spans 16 amino acids. V lost 2 bases to trimming and J lost 7 bases, with 17 bases between them. CDR1 is MNHNS, CDR2 SASEGT, per germline. The CDR3 coding sequence is TGTGCCAGCAGTGAACTGGGGGGGCTGTGGGGCGGGGAGCTGTTTTTT. It is translated as CASSELGGLWGGELFF.

The chain is built from TRBV5-1 and TRBJ1-2; 9 bases match TRBD1. The J segment lost 8 bases and the V segment lost 4 bases, leaving 9 bases of the junction unmatched. Germline CDR1 SGHRS, CDR2 YFSETQ. The CDR3 totals 14 residues. Written as DNA, the CDR3 is TGCGCCAGCAGCACGGGAGGGACAGGGAACGGCTACACCTTC. Translated: CASSTGGTGNGYTF.

The rearrangement links TRBV10-1 to TRBJ1-1; D gene ambiguous. Per the germline V gene, CDR1 is WNHNN and CDR2 is SYGVQD (reference sequence). The germline V and J ends were trimmed by 3 bases and 6 bases, with 11 bases remaining between them. This CDR3 has 13 amino acids. The CDR3 loop is CASSDHEASEAFF. The CDR3 DNA is TGCGCCAGCAGTGACCACGAGGCCTCTGAAGCTTTCTTT.

This clone was recorded once. The chain carries TRBV9 and TRBJ2-1, with D possibly matching TRBD1 (7 bases). The CDR3 is made up of 16 amino acids. Deletions cut 1 base from V and 7 bases from J, with 18 bases between. The germline V gene has CDR1 SGDLS and CDR2 YYNGEE. CDR3 in DNA: TGTGCCAGCAGCGTACTAGGAGGGGGCCCCCCGAATGAGCAGTTCTTC. Amino acids: CASSVLGGGPPNEQFF. Drawing the rest from reference TRBV9 and TRBJ2-1, the complete variable domain is DSGVTQTPKHLITATGQRVTLRCSPRSGDLSVYWYQQSLDQGLQFLIQYYNGEERAKGNILERFSAQQFPDLHSELNLSSLELGDSALYFCASSVLGGGPPNEQFFGPGTRLTVL.

The V call is TRBV7-3, the J call TRBJ1-2; 7 positions match TRBD1. After removal of 5 bases from V and 6 bases from J, the junction contained 6 bases not matched to a gene. CDR3 length: 13 residues. Germline values: CDR1 SGHTA, CDR2 FQGTGA. The CDR3 nucleotides are TGTGCCAGCAGCCTTAGACAGGGCCATGGCTACACCTTC. Its protein is CASSLRQGHGYTF.